Described below is a single T cell receptor (beta chain) sequence and its context. The antigen is undetermined. The sample belongs to a study of T cell responses to AZD1222 COVID-19 vaccine. Germline CDR1 SGHRS, CDR2 YFSETQ. The CDR3 extends over 14 amino acids. Trimming took 0 bases from V and 4 from J, leaving 11 bases between them. Study-wide points: There were vaccine-associated CD4 TCRs across spike, dominant at 160-218 and 743-854.

Assay: immunoSEQ multiplex PCR; the TCRdb copy retains only in-frame clones and omits some. The sample has 150,000 to 250,000 clones; 80% to 95% are singletons. The source is an adult who received the AZD1222 COVID-19 vaccine. The J gene is TRBJ2-7, the V gene TRBV5-1, with a possible D match to TRBD2 (5 bases). The specimen comprised peripheral blood, sampled 28 days after the second AZD1222 dose. The CDR3 sequence is CASSLAPGMYEQYF. For the CDR3, the DNA is TGCGCCAGCAGCTTGGCCCCGGGAATGTACGAGCAGTACTTC.